The next 27 T cell receptor beta chains were all read from a single sample in a study of T cells in Graves' hyperthyroidism and ophthalmopathy (dated by TCRdb to the late 2010s). Receptor libraries were prepared by multiplex PCR. Data came from an Illumina HiSeq 2000. TCR beta CDR3 regions were amplified from RNA transcripts. The TCR CDR3 was subjected to a first round of RT-PCR using the HTBI primer set and the Qiagen OneStep RT-PCR kit. Using fastp at Q25 and MiXCR, TCRdb reprocessed the public reads and kept productive beta chains. Each entry is one CDR3 protein sequence, shown with its most common DNA and genes. A total of about 590,000 distinct CDR3 sequences appear in this sample, approximately 15% of them only once. The top ten constitute more than 6% of the sample. The specimen was blood. These receptors were obtained from a woman aged 18-29 years with Graves' ophthalmopathy.

This clonotype was found a few times. The gene calls are TRBV10-3 and TRBJ2-5; the D is unclear. The V gene's germline CDR1 is ENHRY and CDR2 SYGVKD. This CDR3 is 13 amino acids long. V dropped 5 bases and J dropped 1 base, with 8 bases sitting between them. CDR3 loop: CAISSSTQETQYF. Here the CDR3 DNA reads TGTGCCATCAGTAGTAGTACCCAAGAGACCCAGTACTTC.

The table lists this clonotype with many counts. The J gene is TRBJ1-5, the V gene TRBV7-8; 7 bases fit TRBD1. The CDR3 is 15 amino acids. The ends lost 6 bases at V and 2 bases at J; junction bases unmatched: 7. Germline V CDR1 and CDR2: SGHVS, FQNEAQ. This CDR3 is CASSSGQVGNQPQHF. The CDR3 DNA reads as TGTGCCAGCAGTTCCGGACAGGTTGGCAATCAGCCCCAGCATTTT.

This clonotype was counted ten times or more. The V call is TRBV20-1, the J call TRBJ1-1; no definite D call. Trimming pared 4 bases from V and 1 base from J, leaving 13 bases between. CDR1 and CDR2 from the germline V gene are DFQATT and SNEGSKA (reference sequence). The CDR3 contains 14 residues. The CDR3 coding sequence is TGCAGTGCTACAACCTGGATTGGGAACACTGAAGCTTTCTTT. This codes for CSATTWIGNTEAFF.

This clonotype occurred once. The rearrangement joins TRBV6-9 to TRBJ2-5, with 14 bases aligning to TRBD2. The CDR3 contains 18 residues. With V trimmed by 2 bases and J by 4 bases, 9 bases remained unmatched. CDR1 and CDR2 (germline): MNHGY, SVAAGI. The CDR3 is CASSYAAVGLAGGETQYF. The CDR3 bases are TGTGCCAGCAGTTATGCAGCGGTTGGACTAGCGGGAGGAGAGACCCAGTACTTC.

The sample holds many counts of this clonotype. CDR3 nucleotide sequence: TGTGCCAGCAAGGCACTAGCGGCCGGGGAGCTGTTTTTT. It translates to CASKALAAGELFF. The V gene is TRBV2, the J gene TRBJ2-2; 8 bases line up with TRBD2. Germline CDR1 reads SNHLY; CDR2 reads FYNNEI. The length of the CDR3 is 13 residues. Unmatched junction bases numbered 4, after V lost 7 bases and J lost 6 bases.

The sample holds a few counts of this clonotype. The V gene is TRBV3-1, the J gene TRBJ1-2; 8 bases align to TRBD1. Germline loops: CDR1 LGHDT, CDR2 YNNKEL (reference sequence). Trimming cost V 4 bases and J 8 bases; bases outside gene matches: 12. This CDR3 spans 15 amino acids. CDR3 nucleotides: TGTGCCAGCAGCCTACGGACAGGGAGTCTGGGGGGCTACACCTTC. Translated: CASSLRTGSLGGYTF.

There are a few counts of this clonotype. This sequence joins TRBV7-9 and TRBJ1-1; D perhaps matches TRBD1 (6 bases). The germline gives CDR1 SEHNR, CDR2 FQNEAQ (reference sequence). The CDR3 is made up of 16 amino acids. V was cut by 4 bases and J by 5 bases, with 20 bases left in between. The CDR3 region is CASSSPAGGPGTEAFF. In DNA, the CDR3 is TGTGCCAGCAGCTCACCCGCGGGGGGCCCGGGGACTGAAGCTTTCTTT.

This clonotype came up many times. This chain uses TRBV12-3 or TRBV12-4 with TRBJ1-5; D gene uncertain. The ends were cut back, 2 bases at V and 5 bases at J, with 10 bases in the middle. The CDR3 runs 14 residues. CDR3 in amino acids: CASSLMGEDQPQHF. CDR3 DNA sequence: TGTGCCAGCAGTTTAATGGGCGAGGATCAGCCCCAGCATTTT.

The J gene is TRBJ2-1, the V gene TRBV6-2 or TRBV6-3; D remains unclear. The CDR3 extends over 17 amino acids. Germline V CDR1 and CDR2: MNHEY, SVGEGT. V was shortened by 0 bases and J by 0 bases, with 12 bases between the two germline ends. The CDR3 sequence is CASSYSQYFSSYNEQFF. Written as DNA, the CDR3 is TGTGCCAGCAGTTACTCCCAGTACTTCAGCTCCTACAATGAGCAGTTCTTC.

This clonotype was found a few times. A clone one base away is much larger, so this may be a read error. The chain uses TRBV7-9 and TRBJ1-2, with D unclear. The CDR3 has 14 residues. Germline V gene lookup returns CDR1 SEHNR and CDR2 FQNEAQ (reference sequence). The CDR3 DNA sequence: TGTTCCAGCAGCTCCTCGGCAGCTAACTATGGCTACACCTTC. Its protein is CSSSSSAANYGYTF.

Notes on this clonotype: At one end, the junction sequence differs from germline, possibly due to a read error. This chain connects TRBV4-1 to TRBJ1-4; no clear D gene. The CDR3 is made up of 16 amino acids. Per germline, CDR1 MGHRA and CDR2 YSYEKL. The CDR3 here is CASIQTGISTNEKLFF. The CDR3 coding sequence is TGTGCCAGCATCCAAACCGGGATTTCAACTAATGAAAAACTGTTTTTT.

The chain employs TRBV6-5 and TRBJ1-2, with 9 bases matching TRBD1. CDR3 length equals 14 residues. J lost 5 bases, V lost 2 bases, and 3 bases had no gene match. The V gene's germline CDR1 is MNHEY and CDR2 SVGAGI. The CDR3 region is CASSYEQGAYGYTF. In nucleotides, the CDR3 is TGTGCCAGCAGTTACGAACAGGGGGCGTATGGCTACACCTTC.

This clonotype was counted many times. This CDR3 is CASSHVGLAGYEQYF. DNA for the CDR3: TGTGCCAGCAGTCACGTCGGACTAGCGGGCTACGAGCAGTACTTC. The chain uses TRBV6-2 or TRBV6-3 and TRBJ2-7; 11 bases align to TRBD2. CDR1 is MNHEY, CDR2 SVGEGT, per germline. The trim removed 5 bases at V and 3 bases at J, leaving 6 bases unmatched. The CDR3 has 15 residues.

The chain couples TRBV4-2 to TRBJ2-7; D uncertain. The CDR3 runs 15 residues. Germline CDR1 and CDR2: LGHNA and YNFKEQ. V lost 1 base and J 0 bases, leaving 10 bases between the germline ends. The CDR3 sequence: CASSQAARLSYEQYF. DNA of the CDR3: TGTGCCAGCAGCCAAGCGGCTAGACTCTCCTACGAGCAGTACTTC.

CDR3: CAISGTSASTDTQYF. DNA for the CDR3: TGTGCCATCAGTGGGACTAGCGCGTCCACAGATACGCAGTATTTT. V and J are TRBV10-3 and TRBJ2-3; 9 nucleotides agree with TRBD2. The J segment lost 2 bases and the V segment lost 4 bases, leaving 4 bases of the junction unmatched. CDR1 and CDR2 from the germline V gene are ENHRY and SYGVKD. This CDR3 is built from 15 residues.

This clonotype was detected ten times or more. The chain recombines TRBV7-9 with TRBJ1-1; possible D gene TRBD1, 5 bases. From germline, CDR1 is SEHNR and CDR2 FQNEAQ (reference sequence). The CDR3 consists of 14 residues. Trimming took off 1 base at V and 8 bases at J, with 14 bases between the two ends. Here the CDR3 reads CASSLGQSRPEAFF. The CDR3 DNA is TGTGCCAGCAGCTTAGGACAGAGTCGACCCGAAGCTTTCTTT.

Ten or more counts support this clonotype. The gene calls are TRBV19 and TRBJ2-7; TRBD2 matches at 8 bases. Germline CDR1 is LNHDA and CDR2 is SQIVND (reference sequence). V lost 5 bases to trimming and J lost 0 bases; unmatched junction nucleotides: 6. The CDR3 has 15 amino acids. This CDR3 reads CASSPSGQSSYEQYF. The CDR3 nucleotides are TGTGCCAGTAGTCCTAGCGGGCAAAGCTCCTACGAGCAGTACTTC.

This clonotype was detected ten times or more. This sequence joins TRBV6-1 and TRBJ2-1; TRBD2 agrees at 12 bases. The ends lost 6 bases at V and 2 bases at J; junction bases unmatched: 14. From germline, CDR1 is MNHNS and CDR2 SASEGT. The CDR3 extends over 19 amino acids. The DNA for the CDR3 is TGTGCCAGCAGGCACGAAAGGGGACTAGCGGGCGAGGCCTACAATGAGCAGTTCTTC. Translating it yields CASRHERGLAGEAYNEQFF.

The J gene is TRBJ1-3, the V gene TRBV29-1; D is ambiguous. Deletions cut 4 bases from V and 6 bases from J, with 19 bases between. Germline CDR1 SQVTM, CDR2 ANQGSEA. The CDR3 is made up of 15 amino acids. CDR3 residues: CSVVSKGGGENTIYF. The CDR3 DNA sequence: TGCAGCGTTGTTTCAAAGGGAGGTGGTGAAAACACCATATATTTT.

This clonotype was recorded at least ten times. The V call is TRBV4-1, the J call TRBJ1-1; D is possibly TRBD1 (5 bases). This CDR3 spans 17 amino acids. Germline V gives CDR1 MGHRA, CDR2 YSYEKL. Trimming removed 1 base from V and 0 bases from J, with 15 bases in between. The DNA of the CDR3 is TGCGCCAGCAGCCAAGGCCTGACAGAAAGAGTGAACACTGAAGCTTTCTTT. Its protein product is CASSQGLTERVNTEAFF.

This clonotype was counted many times. V usage is TRBV27 and J usage is TRBJ2-1; 14 nucleotides align to TRBD2. The CDR3 contains 19 residues. The J segment lost 11 bases and the V segment lost 5 bases, leaving 20 bases of the junction unmatched. Per the germline V gene, CDR1 is MNHEY and CDR2 is SMNVEV (reference sequence). The DNA for the CDR3 is TGTGCCAGCAGTACACGGACAGGCCACCTTGGACTAGCGGGAGGAAAGCAGTTCTTC. Protein: CASSTRTGHLGLAGGKQFF.

In this sample, this clonotype turned up a few times. The chain is built from TRBV5-8 and TRBJ1-5, with 7 bases fitting TRBD1. Germline values: CDR1 SGHTS, CDR2 YDEGEE. This CDR3 region has 17 residues. V lost 4 bases and J lost 0; bases outside the gene matches: 10. The CDR3 protein is CASSPAGQSYSNQPQHF. The CDR3 region has the DNA TGTGCCAGCAGCCCGGCGGGACAGAGCTATAGCAATCAGCCCCAGCATTTT.

This rearrangement joins TRBV19 to TRBJ2-3, with 14 bases aligning to TRBD2. This CDR3 is 15 amino acids long. Per the germline V gene, CDR1 is LNHDA and CDR2 is SQIVND (reference sequence). Trimming at V came to 10 bases and at J to 4 bases, leaving 7 bases not matched to a gene. CDR3 residues: CATLGLAGVADTQYF. The CDR3 DNA follows: TGTGCCACCCTGGGACTAGCGGGAGTCGCAGATACGCAGTATTTT.

As regards this clonotype: A read error may be the cause here, since a much bigger clone is one base away. This chain uses TRBV20-1 with TRBJ2-7, with TRBD1 matching over 8 bases. The J call may be in error: the DNA end matches TRBJ2-1 better. Germline CDR1 DFQATT, CDR2 SNEGSKA (reference sequence). The CDR3 loop spans 14 amino acids. The CDR3 region has the DNA TGCAGTGCTAGAGATGGGGGACAGGCCTACGAGCAGTTCTTC. Translating gives CSARDGGQAYEQFF.

This chain joins TRBV4-3 and TRBJ2-1; D call uncertain. CDR3 size: 15 residues. Germline V gives CDR1 LGHNA, CDR2 YSLEER. V was clipped by 0 bases and J by 12 bases, with 18 bases between them. The chain's CDR3 is CASSQDLDLGMRQFF. The CDR3 bases are TGCGCCAGCAGCCAAGACCTAGATCTGGGTATGAGGCAGTTCTTC.

The rearrangement uses TRBV5-4 and TRBJ1-1, with 10 bases fitting TRBD1. The CDR3 runs to 15 residues. Trimming at V came to 3 bases and at J to 4 bases, leaving 6 bases not matched to a gene. Looked up from germline, CDR1 is SGHNT and CDR2 is YYREEE (reference sequence). The CDR3 here is CASSSWTGGPTEAFF. For the CDR3, the DNA is TGTGCCAGCAGCTCCTGGACAGGGGGTCCCACTGAAGCTTTCTTT.

This clonotype was seen ten or more times. The chain joins TRBV27 to TRBJ2-3; 10 nucleotides align to TRBD2. The CDR3 totals 15 residues. V was clipped by 6 bases and J by 8 bases; unmatched bases: 11. Germline CDR1 and CDR2: MNHEY and SMNVEV (reference sequence). This CDR3 is CASRTIAGGVGTQYF. CDR3 coding DNA: TGTGCCAGCAGAACAATAGCGGGAGGAGTTGGTACGCAGTATTTT.